These 2 T cell receptor beta chains share one sample of origin, sequenced in a study of OX40 agonist ivuxolimab in advanced cancers. The repertoire was sequenced with immunoSEQ multiplex PCR; TCRdb's copy has only in-frame clones and lacks some. The profile shows about 100,000 clones, about 90% of them singletons. Source: CD4+ or CD8+ T cells sorted from blood, taken in a trial of the OX40 agonist ivuxolimab. These receptors were obtained from an adult with an advanced solid tumor such as melanoma, head and neck, liver or kidney cancer.

This chain uses TRBV7-2 with TRBJ2-1, with a possible D match to TRBD2 (6 bases). This CDR3 has 18 residues. CDR1 is SGHTA and CDR2 is FQGNSA in the germline V gene. V gave up 0 bases and J gave up 9 bases, with 24 bases separating them. The CDR3 region is CASSLAHPGLQWSSEQFF. In DNA form, the CDR3 reads TGTGCCAGCAGCTTAGCCCACCCGGGACTCCAGTGGAGCAGTGAGCAGTTCTTC. Full variable domain (rest looked up from reference TRBV7-2 and TRBJ2-1): GAGVSQSPSNKVTEKGKDVELRCDPISGHTALYWYRQSLGQGLEFLIYFQGNSAPDKSGLPSDRFSAERTGGSVSTLTIQRTQQEDSAVYLCASSLAHPGLQWSSEQFFGPGTRLTVL.

The chain recombines TRBV30 with TRBJ1-2, with TRBD1 identical over 8 bases. J gave up 6 bases and V 4 bases, and 10 bases lay outside the gene matches. Germline V CDR1 and CDR2: GTSNPN, SVGIG (reference sequence). This CDR3 has 14 residues. CDR3 protein: CAWNSMGRGHGYTF. CDR3 bases: TGTGCCTGGAATTCGATGGGCAGGGGGCATGGCTACACCTTC. The full variable domain, in which reference TRBV30 and TRBJ1-2 provide the parts outside the CDR3, is SQTIHQWPATLVQPVGSPLSLECTVEGTSNPNLYWYRQAAGRGLQLLFYSVGIGQISSEVPQNLSASRPQDRQFILSSKKLLLSDSGFYLCAWNSMGRGHGYTFGSGTRLTVV.